The clone carrying this T cell receptor beta chain appeared many times. This entry is derived from a study of CD8 T cells in ankylosing spondylitis. There are 17 residues in the CDR3. The ends lost 4 bases at V and 12 bases at J; junction bases unmatched: 18. Germline V gene lookup returns CDR1 LGHDT and CDR2 YNNKEL (reference sequence). In TCRdb, the 5' RACE reads were re-called with MiXCR into one record per CDR3 protein. Among approximately 180,000 distinct CDR3 sequences, roughly 20% were seen once, and the ten largest hold approximately 4.3%. The sample taken for sequencing was blood, either unsorted or a sorted T cell fraction (not recorded which). The V gene is TRBV3-1, the J gene TRBJ2-1, with 10 nucleotides matching TRBD2. The TCR comes from a male donor between 10 and 30 years old with ankylosing spondylitis or in good health (not recorded which). The CDR3 region is CASSPESLASGSKVQFF. The CDR3 DNA is TGTGCCAGCAGCCCCGAATCTTTGGCTAGCGGGAGTAAAGTGCAGTTCTTC.